One sample yielded the 5 T cell receptor beta chains listed below, sequenced in a study of T cell responses to AZD1222 COVID-19 vaccine. Assay used: immunoSEQ multiplex PCR; TCRdb lists only in-frame clones, some missing. The repertoire consists of 160,000 or so clones, with around nine tenths occurring once and the leading ten covering about 2.8%. The sequencing here drew on peripheral blood, taken on day 0 of AZD1222 vaccination. The origin of the receptors is an adult in good health.

The chain has TRBV4-1 and TRBJ1-6; D unclear. Germline values: CDR1 MGHRA, CDR2 YSYEKL. The V end was cut by 3 bases, the J end by 7 bases, with 13 bases between. This CDR3 has 15 residues. In DNA, the CDR3 is TGCGCCAGCAGCCACCCAGCACGGACGAATTCACCCCTCCACTTT. Its protein is CASSHPARTNSPLHF.

V is TRBV3-1 (or the pseudogene TRBV3-2) and J is TRBJ1-1, with D uncertain. The CDR3 has 15 amino acids. Trimming removed 5 bases from V and 0 bases from J, with 13 bases in between. Germline V CDR1 and CDR2: LGHDT, YNNKEL (reference sequence). The CDR3, as DNA: TGTGCCAGCAGCGATCGACGGTCCATGAACACTGAAGCTTTCTTT. This translates into CASSDRRSMNTEAFF.

The V call is TRBV10-3, the J call TRBJ1-2; no definite D call. The germline V and J ends were trimmed by 5 bases and 3 bases, with 13 bases remaining between them. In germline, CDR1 is ENHRY, CDR2 SYGVKD. The CDR3 consists of 14 residues. In DNA, the CDR3 is TGTGCCATCAGTCGGGGAGAGGCCCACTATGGCTACACCTTC. It codes for CAISRGEAHYGYTF.

This chain uses TRBV2 with TRBJ2-7; D uncertain. The CDR3 runs 12 residues. V was trimmed by 10 bases and J by 3 bases, leaving 13 bases between them. In germline, CDR1 is SNHLY, CDR2 FYNNEI. The CDR3: CATKTLGYEQYF. In nucleotides, the CDR3 is TGTGCCACCAAAACACTTGGCTACGAGCAGTACTTC.

The rearrangement uses TRBV18 and TRBJ1-1; possible D gene TRBD1, 5 bases. The CDR3 length is 16 residues. Trimming cost V 2 bases and J 5 bases, with 18 bases left between them. CDR1 is KGHSH and CDR2 is LQKENI in the germline V gene. The CDR3 spells CASSPAGSGGGTEAFF. CDR3 sequence (DNA): TGTGCCAGCTCACCAGCGGGCAGCGGGGGTGGAACTGAAGCTTTCTTT.